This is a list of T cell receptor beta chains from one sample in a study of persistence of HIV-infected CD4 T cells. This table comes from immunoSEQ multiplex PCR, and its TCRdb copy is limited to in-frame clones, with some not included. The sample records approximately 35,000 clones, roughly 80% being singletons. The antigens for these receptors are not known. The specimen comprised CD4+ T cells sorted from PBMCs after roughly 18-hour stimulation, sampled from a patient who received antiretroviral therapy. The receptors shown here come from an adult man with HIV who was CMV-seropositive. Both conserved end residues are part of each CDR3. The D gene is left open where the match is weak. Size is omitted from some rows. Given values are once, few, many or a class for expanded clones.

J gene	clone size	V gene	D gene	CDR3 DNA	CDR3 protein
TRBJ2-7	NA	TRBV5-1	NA	TGCGCCAGCAGCTTGTCACGAAACGAGCAGTACTTC	CASSLSRNEQYF
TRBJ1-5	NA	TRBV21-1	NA	TGTGCCAGCAGCAAAGTGGAGGGAGCTAGTCAGCCCCAGCATTTT	CASSKVEGASQPQHF
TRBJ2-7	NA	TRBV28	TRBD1	TGTGCCAGCAGTTTCCAGGGGGCGAGGTCCTACGAGCAGTACTTC	CASSFQGARSYEQYF
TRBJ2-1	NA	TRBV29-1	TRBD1	TGCAGCGTTGAAGATAAGGGACAGGGGATTGGGGAGCAGTTCTTC	CSVEDKGQGIGEQFF
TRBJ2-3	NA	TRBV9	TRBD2	TGTGCCAGCAGCCGGAGAAGTAGCGGGGGGCCCACAGATACGCAGTATTTT	CASSRRSSGGPTDTQYF
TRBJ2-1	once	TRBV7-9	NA	TGTGCCAGCAGCTTAGTCGGCATTTTTAATGAGCAGTTCTTC	CASSLVGIFNEQFF
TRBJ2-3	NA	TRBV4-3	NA	TGCGCCAGCAGCCAAGAGGAGGGGATAGATACGCAGTATTTT	CASSQEEGIDTQYF
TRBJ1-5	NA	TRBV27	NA	TGTGCCAGCAGCCCGAGACAGAATAGCAATCAGCCCCAGCATTTT	CASSPRQNSNQPQHF
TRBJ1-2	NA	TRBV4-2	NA	TGTGCCAGCAGCCAAGAAGAAGGCAGGGATAATGGCTACACCTTC	CASSQEEGRDNGYTF
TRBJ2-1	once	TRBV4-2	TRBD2	TGTGCCAGCAGCCTCAACCGGGGGGAAGACAATGAGCAGTTCTTC	CASSLNRGEDNEQFF
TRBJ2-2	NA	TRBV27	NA	TGTGCCAGCAGTCTAATCACCGGGGAGCTGTTTTTT	CASSLITGELFF
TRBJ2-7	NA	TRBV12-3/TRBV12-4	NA	TGTGCCAGCAGTTTAGGTGGCACACGCGAGCAGTACTTC	CASSLGGTREQYF
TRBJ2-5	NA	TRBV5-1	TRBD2	TGCGCCAGCAGCCCTCTAGCGGGGGGCCTCCAAGAGACCCAGTACTTC	CASSPLAGGLQETQYF
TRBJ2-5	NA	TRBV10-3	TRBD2	TGTGCCATCAGTGATCCAGGACTAGCGGGGGGCGAGACCCAGTACTTC	CAISDPGLAGGETQYF
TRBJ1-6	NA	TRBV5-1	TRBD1	TGCGCCAGCAGCTTCGGGACAGGGTCCTATAATTCACCCCTCCACTTT	CASSFGTGSYNSPLHF
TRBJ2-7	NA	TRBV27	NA	TGTGCCAGCAGTTCACTTGGGACCTACGAGCAGTACTTC	CASSSLGTYEQYF
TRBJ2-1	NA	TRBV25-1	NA	TGTGCCAGCAGTGAAGGCCTCGGGAATGAGCAGTTCTTC	CASSEGLGNEQFF
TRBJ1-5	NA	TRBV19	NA	TGTGCCAGTAGCGGGACATGGGGGAATCAGCCCCAGCATTTT	CASSGTWGNQPQHF
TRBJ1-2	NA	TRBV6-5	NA	TGTGCCAGCAGCTGGGTAGAGGTTAAGAAGTATGGCTACACCTTC	CASSWVEVKKYGYTF
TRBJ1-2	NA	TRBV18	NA	TGTGCCAGCTCACCCTCGGATAACTATGGCTACACCTTC	CASSPSDNYGYTF
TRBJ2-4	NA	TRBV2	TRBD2	TGTGCCAGCAGCCCAAGACTAGCGGATTTGGCGAACATTCAGTACTTC	CASSPRLADLANIQYF
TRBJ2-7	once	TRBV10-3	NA	TGTGCCACACGCCGACCTGGGGATTCCTACGAGCAGTACTTC	CATRRPGDSYEQYF
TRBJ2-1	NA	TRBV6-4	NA	TGTGCCAGCAGTGAGACAGTCCTAGCAAGCAATGAGCAGTTCTTC	CASSETVLASNEQFF
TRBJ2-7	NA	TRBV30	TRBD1	TGTGCCTGGAGTGTACTAGGACAGGGGCTTTACGAGCAGTACTTC	CAWSVLGQGLYEQYF